This T cell receptor beta chain was sequenced for a study of identical twins. Everyone who donated was a healthy Caucasian. V lost 3 bases and J lost 2, with 14 bases in between. CDR1 SGHDT and CDR2 YYEEEE come from the germline V gene. The CDR3 runs to 15 residues. TCRdb recomputed calls from the 5' RACE reads with MiXCR, one row per CDR3 protein. The repertoire holds 500,000 or so distinct CDR3 sequences, around an eighth seen once, with more than 0.8% in the top ten. This clonotype was counted only a few times. The same data also contributed to another study, on yellow fever vaccine responses in identical twins.

This receptor was identified in a young woman in good health. The chain uses TRBV5-6 and TRBJ1-2; D unclear. Sequencing used CD4+ T cells sorted from blood. CDR3 in DNA: TGTGCCAGCAGCTCGGGTTGGAACGCAAACTATGGCTACACCTTC. It translates to CASSSGWNANYGYTF.